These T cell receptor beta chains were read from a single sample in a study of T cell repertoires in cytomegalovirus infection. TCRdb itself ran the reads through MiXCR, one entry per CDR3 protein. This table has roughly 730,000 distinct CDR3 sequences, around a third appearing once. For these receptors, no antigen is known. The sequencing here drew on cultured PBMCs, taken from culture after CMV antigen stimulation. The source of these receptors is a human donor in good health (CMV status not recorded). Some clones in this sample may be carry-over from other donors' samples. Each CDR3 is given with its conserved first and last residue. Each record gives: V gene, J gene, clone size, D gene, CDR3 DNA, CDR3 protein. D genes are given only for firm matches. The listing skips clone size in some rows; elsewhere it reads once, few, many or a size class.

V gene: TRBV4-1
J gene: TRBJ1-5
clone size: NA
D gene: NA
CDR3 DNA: TGCGCCAGCAGCCAAGATCAAGGTTTAAGCAATCAGCCCCAGCATTTT
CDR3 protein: CASSQDQGLSNQPQHF

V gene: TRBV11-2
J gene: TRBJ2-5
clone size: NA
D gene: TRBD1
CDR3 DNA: TGTGCCAGCAGCTTAGACAGGGGGATAGTAGAGACCCAGTACTTC
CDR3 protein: CASSLDRGIVETQYF

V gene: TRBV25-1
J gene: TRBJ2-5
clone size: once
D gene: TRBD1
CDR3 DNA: TGTGCCAGCAGTGGAGATAACAGGGGTGAAGAGACCCAGTACTTC
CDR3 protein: CASSGDNRGEETQYF

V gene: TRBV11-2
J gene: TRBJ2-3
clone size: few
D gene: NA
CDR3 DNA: TGTGCCAGCAGCCGTGGGACGGCCACAGATACGCAGTATTTT
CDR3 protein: CASSRGTATDTQYF

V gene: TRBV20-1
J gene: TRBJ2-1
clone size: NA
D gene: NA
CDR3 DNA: TGCAGTGCTAGAAGGGGCCCCAATGAGCAGTTCTTC
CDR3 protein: CSARRGPNEQFF

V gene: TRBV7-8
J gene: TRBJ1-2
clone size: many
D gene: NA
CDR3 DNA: TGTGCCAGCAGCGGCCGGGACAAACCTAACTATGGCTACACCTTC
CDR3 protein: CASSGRDKPNYGYTF

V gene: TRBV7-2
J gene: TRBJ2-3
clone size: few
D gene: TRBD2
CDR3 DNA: TGTGCCAGCAGCTTTAGCCTTAGTGGGGCGGGGGGGGATACGCAGTATTTT
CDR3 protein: CASSFSLSGAGGDTQYF

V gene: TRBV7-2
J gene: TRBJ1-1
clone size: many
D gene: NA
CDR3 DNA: TGTGCCAGCAGCTTTGGGGCTGACACTGAAGCTTTCTTT
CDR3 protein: CASSFGADTEAFF

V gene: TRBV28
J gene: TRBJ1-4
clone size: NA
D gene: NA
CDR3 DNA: TGTGCCAGCACCAGACTCATTGGCGGGGGACCATTTGAAAAACTGTTTTTT
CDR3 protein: CASTRLIGGGPFEKLFF

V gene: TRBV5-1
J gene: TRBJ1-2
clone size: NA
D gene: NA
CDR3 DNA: TGCGCCAGCAGCGGAGGCCGGGACGCCGTAAAAGATGGCTACACCTTC
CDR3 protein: CASSGGRDAVKDGYTF

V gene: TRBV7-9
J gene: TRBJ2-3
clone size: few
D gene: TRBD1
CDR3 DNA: TGTGCCAGCAGCTTAGGTTCGACAGGGGTCACAGATACGCAGTATTTT
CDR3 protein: CASSLGSTGVTDTQYF

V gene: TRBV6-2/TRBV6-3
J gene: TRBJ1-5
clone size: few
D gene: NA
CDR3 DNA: TGTGCCAGCAGTTACCGACCTAACTTCCTGGGTCGTAATCAGCCCCAGCATTTT
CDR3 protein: CASSYRPNFLGRNQPQHF

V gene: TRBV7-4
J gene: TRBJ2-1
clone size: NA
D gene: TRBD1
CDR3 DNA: TGTGCCAGCAGCTTAAGCATTGGACAGGGTTTCGATGAGCAGTTCTTC
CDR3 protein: CASSLSIGQGFDEQFF

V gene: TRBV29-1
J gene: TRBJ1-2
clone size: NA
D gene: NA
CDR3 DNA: TGCAGCGTCCGGACGGAAACAAACTATGGCTACACCTTC
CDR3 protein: CSVRTETNYGYTF

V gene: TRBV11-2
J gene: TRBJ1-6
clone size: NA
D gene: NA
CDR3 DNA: TGTGCCAGCAGCCCAACGGTGGGGGGCGGTTCACCCCTCCACTTT
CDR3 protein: CASSPTVGGGSPLHF

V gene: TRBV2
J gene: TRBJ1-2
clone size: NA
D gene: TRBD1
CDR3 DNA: TGTGCCAGCAACCCAGGGGGCGTAAAATTGAACTATGGCTACACCTTC
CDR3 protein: CASNPGGVKLNYGYTF

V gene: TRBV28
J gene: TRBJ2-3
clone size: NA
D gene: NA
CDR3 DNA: TGTGCCAGCAGTACCCAGGGGAGCCAAACTAGGACAGATACGCAGTATTTT
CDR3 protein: CASSTQGSQTRTDTQYF

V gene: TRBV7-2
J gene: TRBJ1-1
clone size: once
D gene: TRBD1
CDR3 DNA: TGTGCCAGCAGCTCTCAATTTACAGGGGACGCTTTCTTT
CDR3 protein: CASSSQFTGDAFF

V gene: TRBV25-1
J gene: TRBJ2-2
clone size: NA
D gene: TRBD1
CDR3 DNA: TGTGCCAGCAGTCAAGGGGCAGGGGGCATGGACGGGGAGCTGTTTTTT
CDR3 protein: CASSQGAGGMDGELFF

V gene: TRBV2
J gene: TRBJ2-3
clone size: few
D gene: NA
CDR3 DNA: TGTGCCAGCAGTGACCTCCTCACAGATACGCAGTATTTT
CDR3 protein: CASSDLLTDTQYF

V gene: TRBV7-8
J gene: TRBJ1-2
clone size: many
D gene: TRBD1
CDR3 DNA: TGTGCCAGCAGCGCGAGACGACAGGGGACTGGCTACACCTTC
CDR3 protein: CASSARRQGTGYTF

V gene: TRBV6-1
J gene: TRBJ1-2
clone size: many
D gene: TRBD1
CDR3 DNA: TGTGCCAGCAGTGAAGCACACAGGGGTGGCTATGGCTACACCTTC
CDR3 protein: CASSEAHRGGYGYTF

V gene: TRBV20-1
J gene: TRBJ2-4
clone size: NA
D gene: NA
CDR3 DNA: TGCAGTGCTTCCTACGGACTTAGAGGGCGGGTTCAGTACTTC
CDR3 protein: CSASYGLRGRVQYF

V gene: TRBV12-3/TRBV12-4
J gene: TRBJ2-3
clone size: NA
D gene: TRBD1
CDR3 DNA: TGTGCCAGCAGTTCGCGCCCGGGACAGGCGCTAGATACGCAGTATTTT
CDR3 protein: CASSSRPGQALDTQYF

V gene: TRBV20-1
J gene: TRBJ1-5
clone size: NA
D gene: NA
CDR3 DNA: TGCAGTGCTAGAGACTCGAACACCTATAGCAATCAGCCCCAGCATTTT
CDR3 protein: CSARDSNTYSNQPQHF

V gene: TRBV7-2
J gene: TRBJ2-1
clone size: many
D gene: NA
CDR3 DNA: TGTGCCAGCAGCTTAGTGGTTGAGCAGTTCTTC
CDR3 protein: CASSLVVEQFF

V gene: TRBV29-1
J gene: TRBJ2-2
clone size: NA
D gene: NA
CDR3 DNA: TGCAGCGTTTCGTTTGGCTCCCACACCGGGGAGCTGTCTTTT
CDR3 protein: CSVSFGSHTGELSF

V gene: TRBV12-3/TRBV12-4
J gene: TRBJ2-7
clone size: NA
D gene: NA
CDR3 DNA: TGTGCCAGCAGCTTGTCAAGGACAGCATTTAGTGAGCAGTACTTC
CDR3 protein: CASSLSRTAFSEQYF

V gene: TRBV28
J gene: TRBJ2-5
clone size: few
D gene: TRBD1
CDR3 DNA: TGTGCCAGCGGTACATTAATCAGGGGGCGCCGAGAGACCCAGTACTTC
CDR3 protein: CASGTLIRGRRETQYF

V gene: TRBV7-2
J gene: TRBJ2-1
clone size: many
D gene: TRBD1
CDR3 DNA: TGTGCCAGCAGCTCCGGGACAGGGCTGAATGAGCAGTTCTTC
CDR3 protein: CASSSGTGLNEQFF

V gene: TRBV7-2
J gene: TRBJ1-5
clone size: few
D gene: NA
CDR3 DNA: TGTGCCAGCAGCCGGGGACGGAATAATCAGCCCCAGCATTTT
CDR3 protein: CASSRGRNNQPQHF

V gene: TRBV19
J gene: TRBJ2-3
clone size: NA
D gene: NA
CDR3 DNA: TGTGCCAGTAGTAAGGCAGATACAGATACGCAGTATTTT
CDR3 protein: CASSKADTDTQYF

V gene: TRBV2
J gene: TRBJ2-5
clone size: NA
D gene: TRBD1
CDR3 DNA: TGTGCCAGCACCCTAGGGGGCTTTTCAGAGACCCAGTACTTC
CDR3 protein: CASTLGGFSETQYF

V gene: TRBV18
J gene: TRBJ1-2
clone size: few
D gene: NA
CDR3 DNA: TGTGCCAGCTCACCAGGACAGACAGACGTATATGGCTACACCTTC
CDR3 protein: CASSPGQTDVYGYTF

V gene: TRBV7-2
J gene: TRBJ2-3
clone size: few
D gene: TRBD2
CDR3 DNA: TGTGCCAGCAGCGCAGGGACTAGCCGCACAGATACGCAGTATTTT
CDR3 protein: CASSAGTSRTDTQYF

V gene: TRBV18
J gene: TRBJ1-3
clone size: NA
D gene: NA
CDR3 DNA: TGTGCCAGCTCACCACCGCGGGCAATCCGAAACACCATATATTTT
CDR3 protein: CASSPPRAIRNTIYF

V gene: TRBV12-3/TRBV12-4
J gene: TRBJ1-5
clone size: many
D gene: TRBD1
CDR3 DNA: TGTGCCAGCAGTCCCCGGGACAGGGGAACCTATAGCAATCAGCCCCAGCATTTT
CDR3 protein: CASSPRDRGTYSNQPQHF

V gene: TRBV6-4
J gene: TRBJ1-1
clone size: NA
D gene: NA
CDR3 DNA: TGTGCCAGGGAATTGAACACTGAAGCTTTCTTT
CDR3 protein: CARELNTEAFF

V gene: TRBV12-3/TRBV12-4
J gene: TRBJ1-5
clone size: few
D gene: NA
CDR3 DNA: TGTGCCAGCAGTTTCTCAGGGAAAAGTCCCCAGCATTTT
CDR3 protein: CASSFSGKSPQHF

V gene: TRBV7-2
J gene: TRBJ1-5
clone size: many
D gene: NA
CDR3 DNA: TGTGCCAGCAGCTTCGTTGGCCAGAGTAGCAATCAGCCCCAGCATTTT
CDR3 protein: CASSFVGQSSNQPQHF

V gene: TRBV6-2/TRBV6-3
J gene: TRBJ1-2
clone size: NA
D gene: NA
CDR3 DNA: TGTGCCAGCTACGCCGGGGTCGGTGGTGGCTACACCTTC
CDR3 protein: CASYAGVGGGYTF

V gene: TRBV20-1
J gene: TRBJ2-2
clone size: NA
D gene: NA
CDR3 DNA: TGCAGTGCTAGAGCTGTGGGCCAGGGGACACAGGGGGGGGCCGGGGAGCTGTTTTTT
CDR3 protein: CSARAVGQGTQGGAGELFF

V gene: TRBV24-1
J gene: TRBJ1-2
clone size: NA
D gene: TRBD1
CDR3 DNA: TGTGCCACCAGTGATCATGGGACAGACTTTGATGGCTACACCTTC
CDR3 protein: CATSDHGTDFDGYTF

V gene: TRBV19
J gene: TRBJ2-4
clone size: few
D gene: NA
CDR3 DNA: TGTGCCAGTAGTAATACACAGGGGGGGGACATTCAGTACTTC
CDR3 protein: CASSNTQGGDIQYF

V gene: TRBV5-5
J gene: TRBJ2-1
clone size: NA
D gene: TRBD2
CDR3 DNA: TGTGCCAGCAGCTTGGTACCGGCCGGAGGGACTAGCGCCGTCAATGAGCAGTTCTTC
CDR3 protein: CASSLVPAGGTSAVNEQFF

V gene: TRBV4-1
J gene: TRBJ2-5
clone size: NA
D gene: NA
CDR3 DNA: TGCGCCAGCAGCCAGGGACTGAGTCAGAAAGAGACCCAGTACTTC
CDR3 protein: CASSQGLSQKETQYF

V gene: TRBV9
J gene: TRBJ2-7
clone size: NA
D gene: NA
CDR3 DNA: TGTGCCAGCAGCGTAGGATTCCTCTCGCTCGAGCAGTACTTC
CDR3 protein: CASSVGFLSLEQYF

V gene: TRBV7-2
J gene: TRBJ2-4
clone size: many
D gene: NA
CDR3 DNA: TGTGCCAGCAGCTTAGTGTCTGGTCAGTGGCTAGCCAAAAACATTCAGTACTTC
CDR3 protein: CASSLVSGQWLAKNIQYF

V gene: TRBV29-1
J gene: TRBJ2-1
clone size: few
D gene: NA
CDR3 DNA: TGCAGCGAAACACCCGCGGGGCCCCGAGGGGGCAATGAGCAGTTCTTC
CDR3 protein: CSETPAGPRGGNEQFF